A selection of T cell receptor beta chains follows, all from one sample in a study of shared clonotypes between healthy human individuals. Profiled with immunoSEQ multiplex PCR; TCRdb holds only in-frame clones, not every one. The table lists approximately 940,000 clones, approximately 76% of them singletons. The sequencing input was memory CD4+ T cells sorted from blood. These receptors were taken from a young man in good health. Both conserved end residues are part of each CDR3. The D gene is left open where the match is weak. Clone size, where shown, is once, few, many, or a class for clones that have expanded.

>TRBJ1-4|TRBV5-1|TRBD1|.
CASSTGQGPSLEKLFF
TGCGCCAGCAGCACAGGACAGGGCCCTTCTCTTGAAAAACTGTTTTTT
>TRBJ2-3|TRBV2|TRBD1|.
CASSEQGARGDTQYF
TGTGCCAGCAGTGAACAGGGGGCTCGGGGAGATACGCAGTATTTT
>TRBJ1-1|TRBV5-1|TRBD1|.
CASSLGQGGTEAFF
TGCGCCAGCAGCTTGGGACAGGGAGGCACTGAAGCTTTCTTT
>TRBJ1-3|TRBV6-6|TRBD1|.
CASSYGTGLAGNTIYF
TGTGCCAGCAGTTATGGGACAGGTTTGGCGGGAAACACCATATATTTT
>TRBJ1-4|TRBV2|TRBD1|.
CASTLQGRGEKLFF
TGTGCCAGCACGCTACAGGGGAGAGGGGAAAAACTGTTTTTT
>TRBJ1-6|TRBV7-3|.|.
CASSLGTLNSPLHF
TGTGCCAGCAGCTTAGGGACCTTAAATTCACCCCTCCACTTT
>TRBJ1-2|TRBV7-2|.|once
CASSSSASYGYTF
TGTGCCAGCAGCTCGTCAGCCTCCTATGGCTACACCTTC
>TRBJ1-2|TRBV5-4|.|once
CASSPLGAAAYGYTF
TGTGCCAGCAGCCCGCTCGGGGCGGCCGCTTATGGCTACACCTTC
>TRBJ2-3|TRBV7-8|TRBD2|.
CASSLRITSGSNADTQYF
TGTGCCAGCAGCTTAAGAATTACTAGCGGGAGCAATGCAGATACGCAGTATTTT
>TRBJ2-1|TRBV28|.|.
CASSPVDRDNEQFF
TGTGCCAGCAGTCCCGTCGACAGAGACAATGAGCAGTTCTTC
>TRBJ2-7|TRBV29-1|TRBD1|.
CSVGDRVDEQYF
TGCAGCGTTGGGGACAGGGTAGACGAGCAGTACTTC
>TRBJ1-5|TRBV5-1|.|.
CASKGQGNSNQPQHF
TGCGCCAGCAAGGGGCAGGGGAATAGCAATCAGCCCCAGCATTTT
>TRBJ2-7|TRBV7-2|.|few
CASSLDVLTEQYF
TGTGCCAGCAGCTTAGACGTCTTAACCGAGCAGTACTTC
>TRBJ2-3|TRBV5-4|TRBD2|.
CASSSGLGGRADTQYF
TGTGCCAGCAGTTCCGGACTCGGCGGGAGGGCAGATACGCAGTATTTT
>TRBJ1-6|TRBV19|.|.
CASSTGTLDNSPLHF
TGTGCCAGTAGTACAGGGACGTTGGATAATTCACCCCTCCACTTT
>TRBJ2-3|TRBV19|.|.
CASSMQVLPAGRDTQYF
TGTGCCAGTAGTATGCAAGTACTTCCGGCAGGGAGGGATACGCAGTATTTT
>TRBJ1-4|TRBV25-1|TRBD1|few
CASSQYPGTGTNEKLFF
TGTGCCAGCAGTCAGTATCCCGGGACAGGGACTAATGAAAAACTGTTTTTT
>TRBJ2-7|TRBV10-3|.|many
CAISVNVGYEQYF
TGTGCCATCAGTGTTAATGTGGGATACGAGCAGTACTTC
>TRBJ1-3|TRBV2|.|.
CASSGDAGNTIYF
TGTGCCAGCAGTGGGGACGCTGGAAACACCATATATTTT
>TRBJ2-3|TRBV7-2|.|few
CASSLQSGSTDTQYF
TGTGCCAGCAGCTTACAGAGCGGGAGCACAGATACGCAGTATTTT
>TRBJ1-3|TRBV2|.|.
CASSTHPSGTGNTIYF
TGTGCCAGCAGCACCCACCCGTCGGGCACTGGAAACACCATATATTTT
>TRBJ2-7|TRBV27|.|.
CASSYKPTLYEQYF
TGTGCCAGCAGTTATAAGCCCACCCTATACGAGCAGTACTTC
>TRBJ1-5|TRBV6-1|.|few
CASSDISGSNQPQHF
TGTGCCAGCAGTGATATATCGGGGAGCAATCAGCCCCAGCATTTT
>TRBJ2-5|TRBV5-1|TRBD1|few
CASSPLTGQETQYF
TGCGCCAGCAGCCCCCTGACAGGGCAAGAGACCCAGTACTTC
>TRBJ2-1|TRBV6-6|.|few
CASSYLQWKFF
TGTGCCAGCAGTTACCTTCAGTGGAAGTTCTTC
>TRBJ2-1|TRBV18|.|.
CASSPKRGVIEQFF
TGTGCCAGCTCACCGAAACGGGGAGTTATTGAGCAGTTCTTC
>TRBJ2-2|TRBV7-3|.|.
CASSLNSGNTGELFF
TGTGCCAGCAGCTTAAACAGCGGTAACACCGGGGAGCTGTTTTTT
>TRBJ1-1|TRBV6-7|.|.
CASPRTWTPAYTEAFF
TGTGCCAGCCCCCGAACCTGGACACCCGCCTACACTGAAGCTTTCTTT
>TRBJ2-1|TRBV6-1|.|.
CASTRSAVTGNEQFF
TGTGCCAGCACCCGCTCGGCGGTTACGGGCAATGAGCAGTTCTTC
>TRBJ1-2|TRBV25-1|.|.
CASSELAGKGNYGYTF
TGTGCCAGCAGTGAATTAGCGGGGAAGGGGAACTATGGCTACACCTTC
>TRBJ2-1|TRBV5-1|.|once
CASSGGTANEQFF
TGCGCCAGCAGCGGGGGGACAGCTAATGAGCAGTTCTTC
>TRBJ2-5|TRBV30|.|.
CAWSQQETQYF
TGTGCCTGGAGCCAACAAGAGACCCAGTACTTC
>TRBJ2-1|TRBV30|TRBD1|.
CAWSHLGTGSYNEQFF
TGTGCCTGGAGTCATTTAGGGACAGGGAGCTACAATGAGCAGTTCTTC
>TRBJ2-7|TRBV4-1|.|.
CASSQGIGGADPYEQYF
TGCGCCAGCAGCCAAGGGATAGGCGGGGCAGATCCCTACGAGCAGTACTTC
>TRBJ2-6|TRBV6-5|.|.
CASRESGSGANVLTF
TGTGCCAGCAGGGAGTCGGGGTCTGGGGCCAACGTCCTGACTTTC
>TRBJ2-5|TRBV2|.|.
CASSPDDRKQETQYF
TGTGCCAGCAGTCCCGATGACAGAAAACAAGAGACCCAGTACTTC
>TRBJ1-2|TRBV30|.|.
CAWSVKGMVHEGYTF
TGTGCCTGGAGTGTAAAGGGAATGGTGCACGAGGGCTACACCTTC
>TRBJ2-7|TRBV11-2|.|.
CASRKGGTEGSRYF
TGTGCCAGCAGGAAAGGGGGGACGGAGGGGTCGCGGTACTTC
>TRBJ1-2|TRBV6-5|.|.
CASSHRDRGLGYTF
TGTGCCAGCAGTCACCGGGACCGAGGTCTCGGCTACACCTTC
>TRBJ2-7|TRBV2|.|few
CASNIETQQYF
TGTGCCAGCAATATAGAGACTCAGCAGTACTTC
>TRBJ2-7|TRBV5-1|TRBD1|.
CASSARQGSKYEQYF
TGCGCCAGCAGCGCCCGACAGGGTTCGAAGTACGAGCAGTACTTC
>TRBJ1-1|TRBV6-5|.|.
CASSYRTVNTEAFF
TGTGCCAGCAGTTACAGGACAGTAAACACTGAAGCTTTCTTT
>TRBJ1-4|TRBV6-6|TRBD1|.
CASSYRQGPGEKLFF
TGTGCCAGCAGTTACAGACAGGGGCCGGGGGAAAAACTGTTTTTT
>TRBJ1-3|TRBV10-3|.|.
CAISESEGAGNTIYF
TGTGCCATCAGTGAGTCCGAAGGAGCGGGAAACACCATATATTTT
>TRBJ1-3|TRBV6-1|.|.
CASSDLYATKRNTIYF
TGTGCCAGCAGTGACCTTTATGCGACGAAACGAAACACCATATATTTT
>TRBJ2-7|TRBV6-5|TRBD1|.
CASSLFSKQGRDEQYF
TGTGCCAGCAGTTTGTTTTCCAAACAGGGGCGCGACGAGCAGTACTTC
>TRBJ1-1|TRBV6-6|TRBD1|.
CASSSSDRVWATEAFF
TGTGCCAGCAGTTCCTCGGACAGGGTTTGGGCCACTGAAGCTTTCTTT
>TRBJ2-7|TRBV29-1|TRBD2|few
CSAAGAYEQYF
TGCAGCGCCGCGGGAGCCTACGAGCAGTACTTC
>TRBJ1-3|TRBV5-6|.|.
CASSFDWSPGASGNTIYF
TGTGCCAGCAGCTTTGACTGGTCGCCTGGGGCCTCTGGAAACACCATATATTTT
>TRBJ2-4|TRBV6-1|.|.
CASSEPPRDTAKNIQYF
TGTGCCAGCAGTGAACCACCTCGGGACACGGCCAAAAACATTCAGTACTTC
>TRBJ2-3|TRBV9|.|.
CASSVDAGVWYTQYF
TGTGCCAGCAGCGTAGATGCAGGGGTCTGGTATACGCAGTATTTT
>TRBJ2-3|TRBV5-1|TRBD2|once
CASSLLLAGSTDTQYF
TGCGCCAGCAGCTTGTTGCTAGCGGGTAGCACAGATACGCAGTATTTT